What follows are 31 T cell receptor beta chains derived from one specimen sequenced in a study of cytomegalovirus exposure and HLA in healthy donors. 13 Jbeta primers and 60 Vbeta primers were used for the PCR. Clones were sequenced by immunoSEQ multiplex PCR, and TCRdb holds only the in-frame ones, with some missing. Among about 200,000 clones listed, 87% were seen once. Sequenced: PBMCs. All receptors come from a boy aged 2 to 10 in good health and CMV-seronegative.

The gene calls are TRBV7-3 and TRBJ2-2; TRBD2 agrees at 7 bases. V trimming: 7 bases; J trimming: 0 bases; junction bases outside the gene matches: 11. In germline, CDR1 is SGHTA, CDR2 FQGTGA. CDR3 length equals 17 residues. The DNA of the CDR3 is TGTGCCAGCATCACTGTAGTGGGAGGGCCGAACACCGGGGAGCTGTTTTTT. Translating it yields CASITVVGGPNTGELFF. Full variable domain (rest looked up from reference TRBV7-3 and TRBJ2-2): GAGVSQTPSNKVTEKGKYVELRCDPISGHTALYWYRQSLGQGPEFLIYFQGTGAADDSGLPNDRFFAVRPEGSVSTLKIQRTERGDSAVYLCASITVVGGPNTGELFFGEGSRLTVL.

The chain joins TRBV5-6 to TRBJ1-1, with 9 bases identical to TRBD1. Germline CDR1 and CDR2: SGHDT and YYEEEE. V dropped 0 bases and J dropped 11; count of bases not matched to a gene: 11. The CDR3 has 15 residues. The CDR3 spells CASSLALGTGTFAFF. CDR3 coding DNA: TGTGCCAGCAGCTTGGCCCTTGGGACAGGGACTTTTGCTTTCTTT.

This chain uses TRBV7-9 with TRBJ2-5, with 12 nucleotides matching TRBD1. The V gene end was trimmed by 2 bases and the J gene end by 3 bases; junction bases not matched to a gene: 7. CDR3 length: 17 amino acids. Germline CDR1 reads SEHNR; CDR2 reads FQNEAQ (reference sequence). CDR3 amino acids: CASSLISGQGAKETQYF. The DNA for the CDR3 is TGTGCCAGCAGCTTAATCTCGGGACAGGGGGCAAAAGAGACCCAGTACTTC. The full variable domain, in which reference TRBV7-9 and TRBJ2-5 provide the parts outside the CDR3, is DTGVSQNPRHKITKRGQNVTFRCDPISEHNRLYWYRQTLGQGPEFLTYFQNEAQLEKSRLLSDRFSAERPKGSFSTLEIQRTEQGDSAMYLCASSLISGQGAKETQYFGPGTRLLVL.

This CDR3 reads CASSFRELRTDTQYF. Here the CDR3 DNA reads TGTGCCAGCAGCTTCCGGGAGCTACGCACAGATACGCAGTATTTT. The V gene is TRBV7-8, the J gene TRBJ2-3; D might be TRBD2 (6 bases). Germline loops: CDR1 SGHVS, CDR2 FQNEAQ. The CDR3 length is 15 residues. V lost 3 bases and J 1 base, leaving 11 bases between the germline ends.

This clone was picked up a small number of times. V is TRBV5-6 and J is TRBJ1-5; D ambiguous. The V and J ends lost 1 base and 3 bases respectively, with 2 bases between them. Germline loops: CDR1 SGHDT, CDR2 YYEEEE. The CDR3 has 12 residues. CDR3 sequence (DNA): TGTGCCAGCAGCTTGTACAATCAGCCCCAGCATTTT. It yields the protein CASSLYNQPQHF. Based on the CDR3 plus reference TRBV5-6 and TRBJ1-5, the full variable domain is DAGVTQSPTHLIKTRGQQVTLRCSPKSGHDTVSWYQQALGQGPQFIFQYYEEEERQRGNFPDRFSGHQFPNYSSELNVNALLLGDSALYLCASSLYNQPQHFGDGTRLSIL.

The CDR3 sequence is CASRKDRVEQYF. For the CDR3, the DNA is TGTGCCAGCAGAAAAGACAGGGTCGAGCAGTACTTC. The chain employs TRBV28 and TRBJ2-5; 7 nucleotides agree with TRBD1. With the DNA end fitting TRBJ2-7 better, the J assignment may be wrong. The CDR3 totals 12 residues. The germline V gene encodes CDR1 MDHEN and CDR2 SYDVKM.

The chain uses TRBV27 and TRBJ1-5, with TRBD1 as a possible D gene (5 bases). The CDR3 sequence is 14 residues long. The germline V and J ends were trimmed by 3 bases and 4 bases, with 10 bases remaining between them. The germline gives CDR1 MNHEY, CDR2 SMNVEV (reference sequence). The CDR3 loop reads CASSLGPGNQPQHF. The CDR3 DNA reads as TGTGCCAGCAGTTTGGGGCCAGGTAATCAGCCCCAGCATTTT.

This chain links TRBV28 with TRBJ1-1; 10 bases are a match to TRBD1. J gave up 1 base and V 7 bases, and 9 bases lay outside the gene matches. CDR1 is MDHEN and CDR2 is SYDVKM in the germline V gene. The CDR3 consists of 16 residues. CDR3 nucleotides: TGTGCCAGCACTCGAGACAGGGGGCTATGGAACACTGAAGCTTTCTTT. This sequence encodes CASTRDRGLWNTEAFF.

V is TRBV28 and J is TRBJ1-2; D uncertain. The CDR3 has 13 amino acids. V lost 3 bases and J 2 bases, leaving 7 bases between the germline ends. Germline values: CDR1 MDHEN, CDR2 SYDVKM. CDR3 bases: TGTGCCAGCAGTTTGGTGGGCAACTATGGCTACACCTTC. This encodes CASSLVGNYGYTF.

The chain carries TRBV4-1 and TRBJ2-6; 7 bases match TRBD1. J gave up 4 bases and V 0 bases, and 15 bases lay outside the gene matches. CDR1 is MGHRA, CDR2 YSYEKL, per germline. The CDR3 covers 20 residues. This CDR3 is CASSQEGRDRAPAGANVLTF. DNA of the CDR3: TGCGCCAGCAGCCAAGAGGGCCGAGACAGGGCTCCTGCGGGGGCCAACGTCCTGACTTTC.

The chain is built from TRBV5-4 and TRBJ2-3; D may be TRBD1 (5 bases). CDR1 SGHNT and CDR2 YYREEE come from the germline V gene (reference sequence). The CDR3 has 16 residues. Trimming shortened V by 0 bases and J by 0 bases, and 11 bases separated the two germline ends. DNA for the CDR3: TGTGCCAGCAGCTTGGCCTTGGCAGGGAGCACAGATACGCAGTATTTT. This translates into CASSLALAGSTDTQYF.

This rearrangement joins TRBV6-5 to TRBJ2-5, with 7 bases lining up with TRBD2. CDR3 length: 15 residues. After removal of 4 bases from V and 4 bases from J, the junction contained 9 bases not matched to a gene. The V gene's germline CDR1 is MNHEY and CDR2 SVGAGI. The CDR3 region has the DNA TGTGCCAGCAGTTTCCTTCCCGGGGAGGGAGAGACCCAGTACTTC. Amino acids: CASSFLPGEGETQYF.

On this clone: At one boundary the junction diverges from the germline segment, which might be a read error. The chain combines TRBV7-9 with TRBJ1-2, with 10 positions matching TRBD1. This CDR3 comprises 16 residues. Germline CDR1 reads SEHNR; CDR2 reads FQNEAQ (reference sequence). The CDR3 loop is CSSSFRQGARVDGYTF. The CDR3 DNA sequence: TGTTCCAGCAGCTTCCGACAGGGGGCGCGAGTCGATGGCTACACCTTC.

J is TRBJ1-5 and V is TRBV28; 9 nucleotides line up with TRBD1. Trimming cost V 5 bases and J 3 bases; bases outside gene matches: 11. The CDR3 is 17 amino acids. Germline-derived CDR1 and CDR2 are MDHEN and SYDVKM. CDR3 DNA: TGTGCCAGCAGTCCCCGGGGGGGGACAGGGCCCAATCAGCCCCAGCATTTT. This gives the protein CASSPRGGTGPNQPQHF.

This clone has just a few counts. The chain joins TRBV5-6 to TRBJ1-4; TRBD1 matches 8 bases. After removal of 2 bases from V and 8 bases from J, the junction contained 8 bases not matched to a gene. Germline values: CDR1 SGHDT, CDR2 YYEEEE. This CDR3 is built from 15 residues. The CDR3 nucleotides read TGTGCCAGCAGCTTCCCGACAGGGGAAGGCGAAAAACTGTTTTTT. Translated, it gives CASSFPTGEGEKLFF.

This rearrangement joins TRBV5-1 to TRBJ2-7; 7 bases fit TRBD2. The V gene's germline CDR1 is SGHRS and CDR2 YFSETQ. The CDR3 totals 14 residues. V dropped 4 bases and J dropped 0; count of bases not matched to a gene: 4. CDR3 nucleotide sequence: TGCGCCAGCAGCGACCGGGACTACTCCTACGAGCAGTACTTC. This gives the protein CASSDRDYSYEQYF.

V usage is TRBV6-1 and J usage is TRBJ1-4; no firm D call. Looked up from germline, CDR1 is MNHNS and CDR2 is SASEGT. V dropped 2 bases and J dropped 12 bases, with 7 bases sitting between them. The CDR3 contains 11 residues. Written as DNA, the CDR3 is TGTGCCAGCAGTGAATTCTTAGAACTGTTTTTT. Protein sequence: CASSEFLELFF.

The chain has TRBV9 and TRBJ2-3; D perhaps matches TRBD2 (6 bases). Trimming took off 2 bases at V and 0 bases at J, with 10 bases between the two ends. The CDR3 loop spans 15 amino acids. In germline, CDR1 is SGDLS, CDR2 YYNGEE. The chain's CDR3 is CASSVISGSTDTQYF. CDR3 bases: TGTGCCAGCAGCGTCATTAGCGGAAGCACAGATACGCAGTATTTT.

The rearrangement links TRBV18 to TRBJ1-3; D perhaps matches TRBD1 (6 bases). The CDR3 consists of 21 residues. Deletions cut 1 base from V and 0 bases from J, with 25 bases between. Germline V gives CDR1 KGHSH, CDR2 LQKENI. The CDR3 DNA reads TGTGCCAGCTCACCACTTCCGGACAGACCCTACTCAACCTTCTCTGGAAACACCATATATTTT. Amino acids: CASSPLPDRPYSTFSGNTIYF.

The chain is built from TRBV28 and TRBJ2-3; possibly TRBD2 for D (6 bases). In germline, CDR1 is MDHEN, CDR2 SYDVKM. Trimming cost V 4 bases and J 4 bases, with 12 bases left between them. The length of the CDR3 is 14 residues. The CDR3 region is CASSSGSPPDTQYF. DNA of the CDR3: TGTGCCAGCAGTTCCGGGAGTCCTCCAGATACGCAGTATTTT.

The J gene is TRBJ1-4, the V gene TRBV7-9; no definite D call. The CDR3 is made up of 12 amino acids. V lost 3 bases to trimming and J lost 8 bases, with 7 bases between them. The germline gives CDR1 SEHNR, CDR2 FQNEAQ (reference sequence). The CDR3 DNA reads TGTGCCAGCAGCTTTTTCTCGGAAAAACTGTTTTTT. It encodes CASSFFSEKLFF.

This clone has just a few counts. This chain joins TRBV6-5 and TRBJ1-1, with TRBD1 matching 9 bases. The germline CDR1 and CDR2 sequences are MNHEY and SVGAGI. V was clipped by 10 bases and J by 1 base; unmatched bases: 7. The CDR3 has 14 residues. The CDR3 sequence: CATRTGAKNTEAFF. The CDR3 DNA reads as TGTGCCACCCGGACAGGGGCAAAGAACACTGAAGCTTTCTTT.

The chain carries TRBV9 and TRBJ2-7, with 11 bases aligning to TRBD1. CDR3 length equals 14 residues. Per the germline V gene, CDR1 is SGDLS and CDR2 is YYNGEE. The V gene end was trimmed by 3 bases and the J gene end by 3 bases; junction bases not matched to a gene: 2. CDR3 sequence reads: CASSAGTGGYEQYF. The CDR3 nucleotides read TGTGCCAGCAGCGCCGGGACAGGGGGCTACGAGCAGTACTTC.

The chain links TRBV25-1 to TRBJ1-6, with no clear D. Trimming removed 4 bases at V and 13 bases at J, with 11 bases between. The CDR3 has 12 amino acids. CDR1 MGHDK and CDR2 SYGVNS come from the germline V gene. The CDR3: CASSGPGVPLHF. The CDR3 coding sequence is TGTGCCAGCAGTGGGCCGGGAGTGCCCCTCCACTTT.

The chain employs TRBV6-1 and TRBJ1-6; D is uncertain. Germline V CDR1 and CDR2: MNHNS, SASEGT. The CDR3 consists of 16 residues. The V gene lost 2 bases and the J gene lost 2 bases, with 10 bases spanning the gap. CDR3 coding DNA: TGTGCCAGCAGTGAATCGGAGTGGGCCTATAATTCACCCCTCCACTTT. It is translated as CASSESEWAYNSPLHF.

In regard to this clone: Other DNA sequences in the same sample also yield this CDR3. The chain has TRBV15 and TRBJ2-5; TRBD1 might be the D (6 bases). Looked up from germline, CDR1 is LNHNV and CDR2 is YYDKDF (reference sequence). The CDR3 is 13 residues long. Trimming took off 0 bases at V and 5 bases at J, with 7 bases between the two ends. In DNA form, the CDR3 reads TGTGCCACCAGCAGAGATCAGGGGGAGACCCAGTACTTC. Translating gives CATSRDQGETQYF.

The sample holds a few counts of this clone. The J gene is TRBJ2-1, the V gene TRBV7-3, with a tentative D call TRBD2 (6 bases). Trimming took off 4 bases at V and 1 base at J, with 14 bases between the two ends. The CDR3 totals 16 residues. The germline V gene has CDR1 SGHTA and CDR2 FQGTGA. The DNA of the CDR3 is TGTGCCAGCAGCTCCTCCGGGACTCCTTCCTACAATGAGCAGTTCTTC. Translating gives CASSSSGTPSYNEQFF.

This clone came up once. The J gene is TRBJ2-3, the V gene TRBV18; TRBD2 aligns across 7 bases. Germline lookup yields CDR1 KGHSH and CDR2 LQKENI. The V and J ends lost 3 bases and 2 bases, in that order; junction bases with no gene match: 11. The CDR3 is made up of 17 amino acids. In DNA form, the CDR3 reads TGTGCCAGCTCACCCCGGTCGGTAGCGGGTAACACAGATACGCAGTATTTT. It translates to CASSPRSVAGNTDTQYF.

This rearrangement joins TRBV19 to TRBJ1-5; 9 nucleotides agree with TRBD1. The CDR3 spans 16 residues. In germline, CDR1 is LNHDA, CDR2 SQIVND (reference sequence). V was pared by 5 bases and J by 1 base, with 6 bases of the junction left unmatched. The CDR3 spells CASSVTGTGSNQPQHF. In nucleotides, the CDR3 is TGTGCCAGTAGTGTGACCGGGACAGGGAGCAATCAGCCCCAGCATTTT.

The chain recombines TRBV25-1 with TRBJ2-1, with 8 bases lining up with TRBD1. The CDR3 totals 14 residues. With V trimmed by 11 bases and J by 4 bases, 10 bases remained unmatched. The V gene's germline CDR1 is MGHDK and CDR2 SYGVNS. CDR3 sequence: CAQPRDRYYNEQFF. In DNA form, the CDR3 reads TGTGCCCAGCCAAGGGACAGGTATTACAATGAGCAGTTCTTC.

This chain connects TRBV7-2 to TRBJ1-1, with a tentative D call TRBD1 (5 bases). V lost 3 bases and J lost 1, with 6 bases in between. The CDR3 contains 13 residues. Germline loops: CDR1 SGHTA, CDR2 FQGNSA. CDR3 region: CASSFTGNTEAFF. The CDR3 nucleotides are TGTGCCAGCAGCTTTACAGGGAACACTGAAGCTTTCTTT.